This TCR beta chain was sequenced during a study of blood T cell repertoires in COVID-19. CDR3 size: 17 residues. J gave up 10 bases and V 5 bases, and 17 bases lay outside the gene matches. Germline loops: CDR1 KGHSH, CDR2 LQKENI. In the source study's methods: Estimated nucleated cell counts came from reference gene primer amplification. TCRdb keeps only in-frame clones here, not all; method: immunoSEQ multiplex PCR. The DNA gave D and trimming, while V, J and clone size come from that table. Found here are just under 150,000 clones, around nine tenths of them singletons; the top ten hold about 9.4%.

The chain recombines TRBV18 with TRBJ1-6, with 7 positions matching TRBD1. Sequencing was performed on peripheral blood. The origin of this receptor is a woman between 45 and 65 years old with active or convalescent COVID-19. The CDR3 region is CASSSISGTVRGSPLHF. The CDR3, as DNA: TGTGCCAGCTCATCTATCTCCGGGACAGTACGGGGATCACCCCTCCACTTT.